Listed here are 7 T cell receptor beta chains from one sample, sequenced in a study of T cells of healthy individuals. TCRdb re-called the 5' RACE reads through MiXCR, storing one row per CDR3 protein. The profile shows more than 85,000 distinct CDR3 sequences, roughly 18% of them singletons. The receptors shown here come from a human donor in good health.

This clonotype was recorded many times. V and J are TRBV20-1 and TRBJ2-1; D ambiguous. Between the trimmed V and J ends, which lost 3 bases and 7 bases, there was a span of 16 bases. Germline V gives CDR1 DFQATT, CDR2 SNEGSKA (reference sequence). The CDR3 has 14 residues. CDR3 loop: CSASPLEQFNEQFF. The CDR3 coding sequence is TGCAGTGCTAGCCCCCTTGAACAGTTTAATGAGCAGTTCTTC.

The J gene is TRBJ1-1, the V gene TRBV2, with D hard to call. Germline V gives CDR1 SNHLY, CDR2 FYNNEI. The germline V and J ends were trimmed by 5 bases and 13 bases, with 14 bases remaining between them. This CDR3 region has 11 residues. In DNA form, the CDR3 reads TGTGCCAGCAGTTCCGTGGGTGTAGGTTTCTTT. Amino acids: CASSSVGVGFF.

This clonotype was picked up a small number of times. V is TRBV2 and J is TRBJ2-7; D uncertain. The CDR3 spans 11 residues. Germline CDR1 reads SNHLY; CDR2 reads FYNNEI. V lost 2 bases and J 6 bases, leaving 5 bases between the germline ends. The CDR3 bases are TGTGCCAGCAGTGAACCATCCGAGCAGTACTTC. Its translation is CASSEPSEQYF.

Only a few counts were recorded for this clonotype. The chain combines TRBV2 with TRBJ2-3, with D perhaps matching TRBD1 (5 bases). The CDR3 length is 14 residues. Germline values: CDR1 SNHLY, CDR2 FYNNEI. Deletions cut 5 bases from V and 10 bases from J, with 19 bases between. CDR3 in amino acids: CASSPQWGSLAQYF. CDR3 in DNA: TGTGCCAGCAGTCCACAGTGGGGCTCCCTAGCGCAGTATTTT.

This clonotype was observed a few times. CDR3 sequence reads: CASSLWQGLISGANVLTF. The DNA of the CDR3 is TGTGCCAGCAGTTTATGGCAGGGTTTGATCTCTGGGGCCAACGTCCTGACTTTC. The gene calls are TRBV28 and TRBJ2-6, with TRBD1 as a possible D gene (5 bases). The CDR3 consists of 18 residues. Germline V gives CDR1 MDHEN, CDR2 SYDVKM. V was shortened by 0 bases and J by 0 bases, with 12 bases between the two germline ends.

In this sample, this clonotype turned up a few times. The chain combines TRBV7-2 with TRBJ2-7; D might be TRBD2 (5 bases). The CDR3 runs 14 residues. V was shortened by 1 base and J by 0 bases, with 7 bases between the two germline ends. Germline loops: CDR1 SGHTA, CDR2 FQGNSA. The CDR3 nucleotides read TGTGCCAGCAGCTTAGTTAGCGCCTCCTACGAGCAGTACTTC. Protein sequence: CASSLVSASYEQYF.

This clonotype was detected a few times. V and J are TRBV7-2 and TRBJ2-3; no clear D. V was shortened by 0 bases and J by 4 bases, with 8 bases between the two germline ends. This CDR3 has 14 residues. Germline V gene lookup returns CDR1 SGHTA and CDR2 FQGNSA. CDR3 in DNA: TGTGCCAGCAGCTTAGCGTCTCATGCAGATACGCAGTATTTT. Translated: CASSLASHADTQYF.